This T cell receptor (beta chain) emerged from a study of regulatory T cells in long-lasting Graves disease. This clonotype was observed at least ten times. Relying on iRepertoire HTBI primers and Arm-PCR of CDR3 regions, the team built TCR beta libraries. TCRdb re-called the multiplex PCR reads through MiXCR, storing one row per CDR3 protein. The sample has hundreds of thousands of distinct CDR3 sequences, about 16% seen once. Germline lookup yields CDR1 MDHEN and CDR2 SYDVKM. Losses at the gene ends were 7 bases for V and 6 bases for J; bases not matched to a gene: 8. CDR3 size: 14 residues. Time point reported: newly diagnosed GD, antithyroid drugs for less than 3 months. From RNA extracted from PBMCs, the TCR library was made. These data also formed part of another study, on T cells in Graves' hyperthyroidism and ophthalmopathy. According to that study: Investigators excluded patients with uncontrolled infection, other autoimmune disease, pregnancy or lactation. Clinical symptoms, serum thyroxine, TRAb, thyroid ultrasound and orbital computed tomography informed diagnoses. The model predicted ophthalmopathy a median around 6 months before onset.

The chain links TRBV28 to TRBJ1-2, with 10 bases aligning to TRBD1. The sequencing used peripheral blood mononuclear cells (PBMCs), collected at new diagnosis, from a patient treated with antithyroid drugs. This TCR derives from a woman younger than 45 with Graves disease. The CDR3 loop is CASTLTGGANGYTF. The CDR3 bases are TGTGCCAGCACCCTGACAGGGGGCGCAAATGGCTACACCTTC.